This TCR beta chain appears in the sequencing data of a study of STAT5B mutations in CD4+ large granular lymphocyte leukemia. Authors' data handling: A productive frequency of 2.59 x 10-5 was the lowest detectable. The table came from immunoSEQ multiplex PCR; TCRdb's copy has only in-frame clones and leaves some out. The V and J calls and clone size were taken over from that table, and D and trimming were inferred from the DNA. The sample yields around 31,000 clones, roughly 72% seen once. The V gene's germline CDR1 is SNHLY and CDR2 FYNNEI. V was pared by 4 bases and J by 7 bases, with 17 bases between. The CDR3 totals 16 residues.

The sample was CD4+ T cells from blood buffy coats. The sequence came from a human donor in good health. The V call is TRBV2, the J call TRBJ1-6, with D perhaps TRBD1 (5 bases). This CDR3 is CASSAQGRGVNSPLHF. CDR3 sequence (DNA): TGTGCCAGCAGTGCTCAAGGTAGGGGTGTCAATTCACCCCTCCACTTT.